This T cell receptor (beta chain) is drawn from a study of T-cell memory formation after mild COVID-19 (dated by TCRdb to about 2021). Study-wide context: Most TCR sequence clusters were specific to one of the two donors. T-cell clones expanding and contracting after mild COVID-19 in two donors were tracked by longitudinal TCRalpha and TCRbeta repertoire sequencing. Two young, previously healthy adult volunteers made up the cohort, one male and one female.

Note on this clonotype: Which antigen it targets is not known. No base qualities exist here, and no much larger clone lies one base off it.

Ficoll-Paque density gradient centrifugation was used to isolate PBMCs. What the study reported, not specific to this receptor: Some responding clones were found in pre-infection memory, which suggests that pre-existing cross-reactive memory T cells took part in the SARS-CoV-2 response. Balanced CD4/CD8 phenotypes were observed for clones contracting from day 15 to 85, whereas a bias towards CD4+ was observed for a second wave of clones expanding from day 15 to 37. Contracting CD4+ clones turned up mainly in the CM and EM memory subsets, whereas EMRA was where CD8+ clones were enriched. Only a couple of mild cases were covered by the study, and larger cohorts that include severe cases with pre-infection samples were considered necessary. SARS-CoV-2 specificity was not confirmed for the second-wave clones peaking on day 37.

CDR1 and CDR2 were assigned from the germline V gene as SGHTA and FQGNSA. V and J lose 5 bases and 4 bases, and a span of 14 bases separates them. The CDR3 runs 15 amino acids, cysteine and phenylalanine included. The kept DNA is CDR3 alone, 45 bases in frame from the first base. The reads were generated on an Illumina NovaSeq 6000. TCRalpha and TCRbeta cDNA libraries were built by 5'RACE with constant-segment primers, adding sample barcodes and unique molecular identifiers. RNA was extracted from every sample with Trizol reagent. The libraries were amplified in two PCR steps, and the second step added a second sample barcode and Illumina TruSeq adapters. Sequencing of the libraries was done on an Illumina NovaSeq, producing 2 x 150 bp paired-end reads. In the authors' own workflow: Demultiplexing of reads and collapsing into UMI-guided consensus sequences were performed with migec v1.2.7. With mixcr v2.1.11, UMI consensuses were aligned to TRA and TRB V and J templates and assembled into clonotypes. Expanded or contracted clonotypes were those called significant by both edgeR and NoisET, with noise models trained on biological replicates. For edgeR calls, a false discovery rate-adjusted p below 0.01 and a log2 fold-change threshold of 1 were applied. As an exploratory analysis of dynamics, PCA with hierarchical clustering was applied to max-normalized trajectories of the 1000 most abundant clonotypes. Each responding clone was given a CD4 or CD8 phenotype based on the CD4+ and CD8+ repertoires, which had been sequenced separately. TCRdb ran its own pipeline on the public reads, namely fastp trimming at Q25 and MiXCR clone calling, and kept in-frame beta chains. A single entry per CDR3 protein holds the most common genes and DNA from its merged rows. TCRdb, not the authors, supplied the V and J calls. The table for this sample lists roughly 220,000 distinct CDR3 sequences; over 9% of them were counted only once. Of the sample, approximately 3.3% is held by the ten largest clones.

Sequencing input: PBMCs or a T cell subset sorted from them (not recorded which). This receptor was obtained from a man younger than 30 who had mild COVID-19 (a few samples of this study predate the infection). The sample titles of this study are shuffled in the database, so cell type and time point are left out; the donor was told from shared clones. The V and J segments used are TRBV7-2 and TRBJ1-4, with TRBD1 perhaps the D gene, on 5 matching bases. This receptor carries the CDR3 CASSTRQTRNEKLFF. The sequenced DNA: TGTGCCAGCAGCACCCGACAGACCCGTAATGAAAAACTGTTTTTT.